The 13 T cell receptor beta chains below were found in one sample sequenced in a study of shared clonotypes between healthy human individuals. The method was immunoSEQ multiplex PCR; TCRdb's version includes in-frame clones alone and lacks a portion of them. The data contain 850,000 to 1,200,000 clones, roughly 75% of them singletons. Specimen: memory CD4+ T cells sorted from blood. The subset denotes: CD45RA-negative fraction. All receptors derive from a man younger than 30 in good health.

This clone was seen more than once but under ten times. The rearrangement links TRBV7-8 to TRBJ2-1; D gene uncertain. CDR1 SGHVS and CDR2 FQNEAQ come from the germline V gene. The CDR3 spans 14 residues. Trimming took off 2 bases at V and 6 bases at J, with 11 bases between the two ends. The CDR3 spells CASSLTLVINEQFF. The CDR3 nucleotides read TGTGCCAGCAGCTTAACACTGGTGATCAATGAGCAGTTCTTC. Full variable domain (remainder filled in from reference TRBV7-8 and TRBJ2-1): GAGVSQSPRYKVAKRGQDVALRCDPISGHVSLFWYQQALGQGPEFLTYFQNEAQLDKSGLPSDRFFAERPEGSVSTLKIQRTQQEDSAVYLCASSLTLVINEQFFGPGTRLTVL.

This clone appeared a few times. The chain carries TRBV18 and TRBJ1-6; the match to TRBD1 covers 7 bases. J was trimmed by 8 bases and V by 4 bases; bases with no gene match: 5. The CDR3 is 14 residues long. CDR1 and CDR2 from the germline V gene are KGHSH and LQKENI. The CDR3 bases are TGTGCCAGCTCACTTAACAGGGGTGATTCACCCCTCCACTTT. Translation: CASSLNRGDSPLHF.

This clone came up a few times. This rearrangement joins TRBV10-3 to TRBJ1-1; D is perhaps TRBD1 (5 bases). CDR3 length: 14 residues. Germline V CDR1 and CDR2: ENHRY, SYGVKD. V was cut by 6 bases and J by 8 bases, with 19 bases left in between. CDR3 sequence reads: CAIRGSAGRGEAFF. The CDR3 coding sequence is TGTGCCATCAGAGGGTCGGCCGGACGGGGGGAAGCTTTCTTT.

The CDR3 region has the DNA TGTGCCAGCAGCCCACTCGGGTCGGGGTACAATGAGCAGTTCTTC. Its protein product is CASSPLGSGYNEQFF. The rearrangement links TRBV7-9 to TRBJ2-1, with D possibly being TRBD2 (5 bases). V lost 5 bases and J 4 bases, leaving 15 bases between the germline ends. The germline V gene encodes CDR1 SEHNR and CDR2 FQNEAQ (reference sequence). The CDR3 runs to 15 residues. The full variable domain, its missing parts supplied by reference TRBV7-9 and TRBJ2-1, is DTGVSQNPRHKITKRGQNVTFRCDPISEHNRLYWYRQTLGQGPEFLTYFQNEAQLEKSRLLSDRFSAERPKGSFSTLEIQRTEQGDSAMYLCASSPLGSGYNEQFFGPGTRLTVL.

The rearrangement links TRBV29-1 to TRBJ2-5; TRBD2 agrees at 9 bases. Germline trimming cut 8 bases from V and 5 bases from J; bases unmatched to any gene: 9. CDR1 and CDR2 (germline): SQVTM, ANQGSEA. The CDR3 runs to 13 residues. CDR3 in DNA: TGCAGCCTCGAGCCCAGCGGGGGGGAGACCCAGTACTTC. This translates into CSLEPSGGETQYF.

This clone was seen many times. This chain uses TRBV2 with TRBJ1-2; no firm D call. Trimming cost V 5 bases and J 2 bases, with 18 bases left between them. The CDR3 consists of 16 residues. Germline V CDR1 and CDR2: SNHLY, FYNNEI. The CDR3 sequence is CASSSGTGRINYGYTF. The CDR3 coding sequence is TGTGCCAGCAGTTCGGGCACCGGTCGCATAAACTATGGCTACACCTTC.

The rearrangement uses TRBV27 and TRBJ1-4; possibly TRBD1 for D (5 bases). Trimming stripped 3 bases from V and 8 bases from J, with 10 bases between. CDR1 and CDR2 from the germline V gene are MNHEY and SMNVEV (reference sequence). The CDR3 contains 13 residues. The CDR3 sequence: CASSLFGGEKLFF. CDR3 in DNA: TGTGCCAGCAGTTTGTTTGGGGGGGAAAAACTGTTTTTT.

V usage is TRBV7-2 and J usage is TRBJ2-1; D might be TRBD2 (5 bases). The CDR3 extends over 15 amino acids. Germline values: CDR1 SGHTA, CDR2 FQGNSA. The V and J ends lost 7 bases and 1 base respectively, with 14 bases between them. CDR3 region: CASNKVATSYNEQFF. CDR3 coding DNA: TGTGCCAGCAATAAGGTAGCGACTTCCTACAATGAGCAGTTCTTC.

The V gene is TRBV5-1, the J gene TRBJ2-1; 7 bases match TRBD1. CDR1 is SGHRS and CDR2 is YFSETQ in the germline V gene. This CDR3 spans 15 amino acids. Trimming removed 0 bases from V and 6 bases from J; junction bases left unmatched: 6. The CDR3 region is CASSLGQGVSNEQFF. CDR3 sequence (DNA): TGCGCCAGCAGCTTGGGTCAGGGGGTGAGCAATGAGCAGTTCTTC. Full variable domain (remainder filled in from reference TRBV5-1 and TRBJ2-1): KAGVTQTPRYLIKTRGQQVTLSCSPISGHRSVSWYQQTPGQGLQFLFEYFSETQRNKGNFPGRFSGRQFSNSRSEMNVSTLELGDSALYLCASSLGQGVSNEQFFGPGTRLTVL.

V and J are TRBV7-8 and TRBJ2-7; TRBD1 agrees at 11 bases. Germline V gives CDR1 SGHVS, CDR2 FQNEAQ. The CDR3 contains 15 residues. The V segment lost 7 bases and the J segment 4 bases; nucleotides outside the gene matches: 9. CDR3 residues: CASKKPGTGGYEQYF. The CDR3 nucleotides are TGTGCCAGCAAAAAGCCCGGGACAGGGGGGTACGAGCAGTACTTC. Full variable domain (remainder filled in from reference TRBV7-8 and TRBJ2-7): GAGVSQSPRYKVAKRGQDVALRCDPISGHVSLFWYQQALGQGPEFLTYFQNEAQLDKSGLPSDRFFAERPEGSVSTLKIQRTQQEDSAVYLCASKKPGTGGYEQYFGPGTRLTVT.

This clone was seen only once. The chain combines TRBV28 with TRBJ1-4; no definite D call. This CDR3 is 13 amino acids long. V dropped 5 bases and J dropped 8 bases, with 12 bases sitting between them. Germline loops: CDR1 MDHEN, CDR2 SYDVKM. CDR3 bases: TGTGCCAGCAGTCCGTCGACAAAAGAAAAACTGTTTTTT. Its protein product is CASSPSTKEKLFF. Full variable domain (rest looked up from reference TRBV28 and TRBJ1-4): DVKVTQSSRYLVKRTGEKVFLECVQDMDHENMFWYRQDPGLGLRLIYFSYDVKMKEKGDIPEGYSVSREKKERFSLILESASTNQTSMYLCASSPSTKEKLFFGSGTQLSVL.

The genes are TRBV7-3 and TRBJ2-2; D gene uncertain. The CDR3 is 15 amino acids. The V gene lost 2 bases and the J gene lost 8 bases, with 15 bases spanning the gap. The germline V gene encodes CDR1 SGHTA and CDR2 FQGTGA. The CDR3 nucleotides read TGTGCCAGCAGCTTACAACAGTTGGGCGTAGGGGAGCTGTTTTTT. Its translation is CASSLQQLGVGELFF.

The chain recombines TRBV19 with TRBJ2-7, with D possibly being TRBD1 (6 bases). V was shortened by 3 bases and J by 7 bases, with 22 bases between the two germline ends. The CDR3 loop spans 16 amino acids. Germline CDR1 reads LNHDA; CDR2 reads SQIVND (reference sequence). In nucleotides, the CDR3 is TGTGCCAGTAGTATGGGGGCAGGGATTGTATCTGAGGAGCAGTACTTC. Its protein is CASSMGAGIVSEEQYF.